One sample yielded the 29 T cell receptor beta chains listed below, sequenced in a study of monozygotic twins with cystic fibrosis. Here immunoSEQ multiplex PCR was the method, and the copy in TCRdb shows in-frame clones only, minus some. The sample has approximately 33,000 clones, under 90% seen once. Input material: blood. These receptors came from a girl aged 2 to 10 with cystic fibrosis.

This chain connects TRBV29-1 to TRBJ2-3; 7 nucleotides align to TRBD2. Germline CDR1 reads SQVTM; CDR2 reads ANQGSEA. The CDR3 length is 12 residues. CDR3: CSLSGGTDTQYF. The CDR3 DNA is TGCAGTCTCTCCGGGGGGACAGATACGCAGTATTTT.

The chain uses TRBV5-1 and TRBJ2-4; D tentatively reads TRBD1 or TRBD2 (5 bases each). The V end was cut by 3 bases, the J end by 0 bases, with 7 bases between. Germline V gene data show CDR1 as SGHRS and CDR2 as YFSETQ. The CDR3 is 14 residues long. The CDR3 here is CASSSGTAKNIQYF. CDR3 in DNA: TGCGCCAGCAGCTCCGGGACAGCCAAAAACATTCAGTACTTC.

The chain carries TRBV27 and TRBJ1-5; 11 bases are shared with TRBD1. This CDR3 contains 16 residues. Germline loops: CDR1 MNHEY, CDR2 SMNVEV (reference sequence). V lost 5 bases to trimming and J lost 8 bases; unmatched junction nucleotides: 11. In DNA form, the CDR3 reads TGTGCCAGCAGTCCGAGGACAGGGGGCGCCCAGGAGCCCCAGCATTTT. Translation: CASSPRTGGAQEPQHF.

DNA for the CDR3: TGTGCCAGCAGCGTAGATGGGACAGGGAGGACCGGGGAGCTGTTTTTT. Translated: CASSVDGTGRTGELFF. The chain uses TRBV9 and TRBJ2-2; 9 bases map to TRBD1. The V gene's germline CDR1 is SGDLS and CDR2 YYNGEE. Losses at the gene ends were 0 bases for V and 5 bases for J; bases not matched to a gene: 5. The CDR3 is 16 residues long.

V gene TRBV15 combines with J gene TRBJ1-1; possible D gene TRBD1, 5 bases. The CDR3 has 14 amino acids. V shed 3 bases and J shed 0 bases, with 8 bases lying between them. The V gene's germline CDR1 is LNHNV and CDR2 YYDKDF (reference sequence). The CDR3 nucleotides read TGTGCCACCAGCAGCAGGGTTCTGAACACTGAAGCTTTCTTT. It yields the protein CATSSRVLNTEAFF.

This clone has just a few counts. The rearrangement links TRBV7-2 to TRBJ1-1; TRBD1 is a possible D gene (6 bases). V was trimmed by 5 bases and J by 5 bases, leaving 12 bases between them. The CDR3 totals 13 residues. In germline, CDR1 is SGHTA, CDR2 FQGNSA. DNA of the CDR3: TGTGCCAGCAGCAGTCAACAGGGAACTGAAGCTTTCTTT. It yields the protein CASSSQQGTEAFF.

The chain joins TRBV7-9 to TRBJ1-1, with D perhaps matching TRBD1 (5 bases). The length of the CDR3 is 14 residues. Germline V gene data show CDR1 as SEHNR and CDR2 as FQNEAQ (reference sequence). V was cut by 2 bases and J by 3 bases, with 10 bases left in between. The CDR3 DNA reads TGTGCCAGCAGCTTAAAGGGGTTGGACACTGAAGCTTTCTTT. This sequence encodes CASSLKGLDTEAFF. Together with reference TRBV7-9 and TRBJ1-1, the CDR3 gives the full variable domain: DTGVSQNPRHKITKRGQNVTFRCDPISEHNRLYWYRQTLGQGPEFLTYFQNEAQLEKSRLLSDRFSAERPKGSFSTLEIQRTEQGDSAMYLCASSLKGLDTEAFFGQGTRLTVV.

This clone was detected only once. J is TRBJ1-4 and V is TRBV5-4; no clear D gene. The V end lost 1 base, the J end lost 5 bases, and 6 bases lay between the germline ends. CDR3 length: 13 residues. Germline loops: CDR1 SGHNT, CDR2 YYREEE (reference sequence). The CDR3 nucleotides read TGTGCCAGCAGCTTGCGAAGGAATGAAAAACTGTTTTTT. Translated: CASSLRRNEKLFF.

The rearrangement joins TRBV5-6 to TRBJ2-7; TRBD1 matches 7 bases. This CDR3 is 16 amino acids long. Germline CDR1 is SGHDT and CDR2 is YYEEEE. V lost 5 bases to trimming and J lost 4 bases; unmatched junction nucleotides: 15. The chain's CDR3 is CASRPLLSTGLYEQYF. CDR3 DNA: TGTGCCAGCAGGCCGCTTCTCTCGACAGGGCTTTACGAGCAGTACTTC.

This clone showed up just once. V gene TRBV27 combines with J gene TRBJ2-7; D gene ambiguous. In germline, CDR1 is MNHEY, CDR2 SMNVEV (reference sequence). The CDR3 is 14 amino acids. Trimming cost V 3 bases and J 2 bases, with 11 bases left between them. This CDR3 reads CASSFSGSTYEQYF. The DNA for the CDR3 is TGTGCCAGCAGTTTCTCGGGTTCCACCTACGAGCAGTACTTC.

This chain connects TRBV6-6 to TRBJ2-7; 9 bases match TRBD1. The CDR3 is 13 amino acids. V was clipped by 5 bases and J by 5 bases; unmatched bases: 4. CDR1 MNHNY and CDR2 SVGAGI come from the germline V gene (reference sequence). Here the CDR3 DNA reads TGTGCCAGCAGTCATACAGGGGGCAACGAGCAGTACTTC. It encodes CASSHTGGNEQYF.

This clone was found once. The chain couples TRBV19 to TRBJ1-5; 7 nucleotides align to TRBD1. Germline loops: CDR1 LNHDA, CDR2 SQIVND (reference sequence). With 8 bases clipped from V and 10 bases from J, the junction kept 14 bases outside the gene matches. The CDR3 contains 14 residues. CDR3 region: CASGDDRATIPQHF. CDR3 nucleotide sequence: TGTGCCAGTGGCGACGACAGGGCAACCATCCCCCAGCATTTT.

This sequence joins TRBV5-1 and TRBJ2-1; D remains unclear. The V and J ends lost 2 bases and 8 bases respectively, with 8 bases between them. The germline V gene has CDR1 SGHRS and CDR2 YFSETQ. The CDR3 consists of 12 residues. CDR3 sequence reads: CASSLIAHEQFF. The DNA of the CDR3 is TGCGCCAGCAGCTTAATCGCGCATGAGCAGTTCTTC.

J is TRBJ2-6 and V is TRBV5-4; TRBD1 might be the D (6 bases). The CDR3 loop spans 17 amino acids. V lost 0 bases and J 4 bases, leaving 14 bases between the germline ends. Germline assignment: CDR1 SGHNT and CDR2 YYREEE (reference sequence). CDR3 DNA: TGTGCCAGCAGCTTGGCCCTACAGGGAACCGGGGCCAACGTCCTGACTTTC. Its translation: CASSLALQGTGANVLTF.

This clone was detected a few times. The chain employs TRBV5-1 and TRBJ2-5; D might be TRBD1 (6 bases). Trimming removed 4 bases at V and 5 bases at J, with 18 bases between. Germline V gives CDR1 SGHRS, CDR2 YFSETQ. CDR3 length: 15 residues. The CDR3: CASSPNVGRGETQYF. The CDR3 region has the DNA TGCGCCAGCAGCCCGAATGTCGGAAGGGGGGAGACCCAGTACTTC.

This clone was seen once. The CDR3 nucleotides read TGTGCCAGCAGCCCACACCGGGAACAACAAGAGACCCAGTACTTC. As protein: CASSPHREQQETQYF. The J gene is TRBJ2-5, the V gene TRBV9; D possibly corresponds to TRBD2 (5 bases). This CDR3 region has 15 residues. Looked up from germline, CDR1 is SGDLS and CDR2 is YYNGEE. Trimming cost V 4 bases and J 2 bases, with 15 bases left between them.

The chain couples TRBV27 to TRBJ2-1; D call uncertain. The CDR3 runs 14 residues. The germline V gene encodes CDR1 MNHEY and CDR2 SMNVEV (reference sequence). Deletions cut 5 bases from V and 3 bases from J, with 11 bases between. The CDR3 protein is CASSRVGNYNEQFF. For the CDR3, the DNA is TGTGCCAGCAGTAGAGTAGGGAACTACAATGAGCAGTTCTTC.

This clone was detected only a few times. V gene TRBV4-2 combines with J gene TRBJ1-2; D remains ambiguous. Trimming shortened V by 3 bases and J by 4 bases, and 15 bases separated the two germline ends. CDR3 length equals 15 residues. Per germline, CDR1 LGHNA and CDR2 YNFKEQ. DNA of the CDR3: TGTGCCAGCAGCCAGGATACAGAGAACCCCTATGGCTACACCTTC. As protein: CASSQDTENPYGYTF.

The CDR3 reads CASSPQLAGRYNEQFF. DNA of the CDR3: TGTGCCAGCAGCCCTCAACTAGCGGGCCGCTACAATGAGCAGTTCTTC. The chain joins TRBV9 to TRBJ2-1, with 9 bases that match TRBD2. Unmatched junction bases numbered 8, after V lost 4 bases and J lost 3 bases. CDR3 size: 16 residues. CDR1 and CDR2 from the germline V gene are SGDLS and YYNGEE.

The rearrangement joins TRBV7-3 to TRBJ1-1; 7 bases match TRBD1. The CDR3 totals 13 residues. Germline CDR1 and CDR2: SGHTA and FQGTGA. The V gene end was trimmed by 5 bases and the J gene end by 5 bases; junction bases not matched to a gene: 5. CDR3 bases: TGTGCCAGCAGCCCAACCAGGGGGACTGAAGCTTTCTTT. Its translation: CASSPTRGTEAFF.

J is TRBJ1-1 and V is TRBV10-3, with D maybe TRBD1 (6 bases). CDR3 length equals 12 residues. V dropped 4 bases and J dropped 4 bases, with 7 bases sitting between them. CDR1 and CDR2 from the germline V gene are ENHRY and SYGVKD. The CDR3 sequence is CAISGGGTEAFF. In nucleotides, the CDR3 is TGTGCCATCAGTGGAGGGGGCACTGAAGCTTTCTTT.

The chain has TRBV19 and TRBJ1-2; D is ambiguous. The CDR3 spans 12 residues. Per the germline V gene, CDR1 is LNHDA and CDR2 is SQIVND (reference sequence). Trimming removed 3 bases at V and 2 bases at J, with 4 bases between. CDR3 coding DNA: TGTGCCAGTAGTATGCGGAACTATGGCTACACCTTC. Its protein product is CASSMRNYGYTF. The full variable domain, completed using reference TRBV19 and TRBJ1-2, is DGGITQSPKYLFRKEGQNVTLSCEQNLNHDAMYWYRQDPGQGLRLIYYSQIVNDFQKGDIAEGYSVSREKKESFPLTVTSAQKNPTAFYLCASSMRNYGYTFGSGTRLTVV.

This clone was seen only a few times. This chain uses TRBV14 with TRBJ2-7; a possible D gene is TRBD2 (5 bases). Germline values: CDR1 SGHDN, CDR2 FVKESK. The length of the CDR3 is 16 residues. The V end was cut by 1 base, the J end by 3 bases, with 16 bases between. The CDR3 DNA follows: TGTGCCAGCAGCCAAGCGGGAAGTAGACTGGGCTACGAGCAGTACTTC. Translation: CASSQAGSRLGYEQYF.

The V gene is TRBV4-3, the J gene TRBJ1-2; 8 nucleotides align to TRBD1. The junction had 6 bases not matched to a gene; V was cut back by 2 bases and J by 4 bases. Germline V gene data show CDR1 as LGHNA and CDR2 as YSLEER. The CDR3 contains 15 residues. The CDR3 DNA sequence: TGCGCCAGCAGCCAATCGGACAGGGAGGGCTATGGCTACACCTTC. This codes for CASSQSDREGYGYTF.

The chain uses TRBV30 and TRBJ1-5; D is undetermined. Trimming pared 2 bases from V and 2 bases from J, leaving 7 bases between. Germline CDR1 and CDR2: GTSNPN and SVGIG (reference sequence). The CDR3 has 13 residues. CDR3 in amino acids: CAWSPGGNQPQHF. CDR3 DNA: TGTGCCTGGAGTCCGGGCGGCAATCAGCCCCAGCATTTT.

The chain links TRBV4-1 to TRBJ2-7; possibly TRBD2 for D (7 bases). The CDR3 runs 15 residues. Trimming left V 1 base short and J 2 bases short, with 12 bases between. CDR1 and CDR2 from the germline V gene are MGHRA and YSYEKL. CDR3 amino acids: CASSQVGGGTYEQYF. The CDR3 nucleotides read TGCGCCAGCAGCCAAGTAGGGGGGGGGACCTACGAGCAGTACTTC.

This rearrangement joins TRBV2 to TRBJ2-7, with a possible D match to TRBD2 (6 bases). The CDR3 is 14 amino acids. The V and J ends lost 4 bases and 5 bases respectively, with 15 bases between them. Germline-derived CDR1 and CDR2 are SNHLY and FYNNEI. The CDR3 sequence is CASSGRGRSNEQYF. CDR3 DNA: TGTGCCAGCAGTGGGAGGGGCAGGTCGAACGAGCAGTACTTC.

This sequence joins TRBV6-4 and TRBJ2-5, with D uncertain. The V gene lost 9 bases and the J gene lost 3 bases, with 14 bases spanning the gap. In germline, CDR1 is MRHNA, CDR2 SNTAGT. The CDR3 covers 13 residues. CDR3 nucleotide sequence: TGTGCCAGGCCTCGGCGGCCCAAAGAGACCCAGTACTTC. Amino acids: CARPRRPKETQYF.

CDR3 region: CAISEGTASTEAFF. The CDR3 region has the DNA TGTGCCATCAGTGAGGGAACAGCCTCCACTGAAGCTTTCTTT. The genes are TRBV10-3 and TRBJ1-1; D is undetermined. This CDR3 is built from 14 residues. The germline CDR1 and CDR2 sequences are ENHRY and SYGVKD. V dropped 2 bases and J dropped 4 bases, with 11 bases sitting between them.